Listed here are 27 T cell receptor beta chains from one sample, sequenced in a study of CD8 T cells in Susac syndrome. A quantity of roughly 0.5 to 1 ug RNA underwent reverse transcription using random hexamers. TCRdb reprocessed the immunoSEQ multiplex PCR reads via MiXCR and lists one record per CDR3 protein. This sample has roughly 200,000 distinct CDR3 sequences, with 85% to 95% found just once. The source material was CD4+ T cells from PBMCs. The receptors originated from a human donor in good health.

The J gene is TRBJ1-1, the V gene TRBV7-9; 7 bases map to TRBD1. This CDR3 has 15 residues. The V segment lost 6 bases and the J segment 1 base; nucleotides outside the gene matches: 8. CDR1 SEHNR and CDR2 FQNEAQ come from the germline V gene (reference sequence). CDR3 sequence (DNA): TGTGCCAGCAGTTCTACCGACAGGGCGAACACTGAAGCTTTCTTT. Its translation: CASSSTDRANTEAFF.

This clonotype was detected a few times. This sequence joins TRBV11-2 and TRBJ2-5; D call uncertain. V shed 1 base and J shed 0 bases, with 3 bases lying between them. The CDR3 consists of 13 residues. Looked up from germline, CDR1 is SGHAT and CDR2 is FQNNGV. CDR3 protein: CASSLGHQETQYF. In DNA form, the CDR3 reads TGTGCCAGCAGCTTAGGACACCAAGAGACCCAGTACTTC.

This chain connects TRBV7-7 to TRBJ2-3; D ambiguous. This CDR3 spans 14 amino acids. V lost 5 bases to trimming and J lost 2 bases, with 11 bases between them. From germline, CDR1 is SSHAT and CDR2 FNYEAQ (reference sequence). The CDR3 region has the DNA TGTGCCAGCAGCCGCCTCTTGACCACAGATACGCAGTATTTT. Its protein product is CASSRLLTTDTQYF.

The V gene is TRBV6-2 or TRBV6-3, the J gene TRBJ2-5; TRBD1 might be the D (6 bases). The V gene's germline CDR1 is MNHEY and CDR2 SVGEGT. Trimming shortened V by 7 bases and J by 2 bases, and 11 bases separated the two germline ends. This CDR3 has 13 amino acids. The CDR3 region has the DNA TGTGCCAGCACCAGGACAGATCAAGAGACCCAGTACTTC. Amino acids: CASTRTDQETQYF.

The J gene is TRBJ2-7, the V gene TRBV6-5; TRBD2 might be the D (6 bases). This CDR3 is 17 amino acids long. With 0 bases removed from V and 0 bases from J, the gap between germline ends came to 15 bases. The germline CDR1 and CDR2 sequences are MNHEY and SVGAGI. For the CDR3, the DNA is TGTGCCAGCAGTTACTCGGGGTCGGGACTGAGCTCCTACGAGCAGTACTTC. It encodes CASSYSGSGLSSYEQYF.

This chain joins TRBV24-1 and TRBJ2-1, with D unclear. The CDR3 is made up of 16 amino acids. Germline CDR1 KGHDR, CDR2 SFDVKD. Trimming cost V 0 bases and J 5 bases, with 13 bases left between them. In nucleotides, the CDR3 is TGTGCCACCAGTGATTTGCAACACACGGCGGACAATGAGCAGTTCTTC. Protein sequence: CATSDLQHTADNEQFF.

The CDR3 DNA reads as TGTGCCAGCAGCGCCGTCTCGGAGGGACAGCCCCAGCATTTT. Translating gives CASSAVSEGQPQHF. This sequence joins TRBV6-1 and TRBJ1-5; D ambiguous. Germline-derived CDR1 and CDR2 are MNHNS and SASEGT. The V gene lost 6 bases and the J gene lost 7 bases, with 16 bases spanning the gap. The CDR3 length is 14 residues.

This chain uses TRBV6-2 or TRBV6-3 with TRBJ2-5; D call uncertain. In germline, CDR1 is MNHEY, CDR2 SVGEGT. The length of the CDR3 is 12 residues. With 8 bases removed from V and 0 bases from J, the gap between germline ends came to 7 bases. The CDR3 region is CASGPNQETQYF. As DNA, the CDR3 is TGTGCCAGCGGACCCAACCAAGAGACCCAGTACTTC.

The chain links TRBV9 to TRBJ1-2, with D possibly TRBD1 on 5 matching bases. The V gene's germline CDR1 is SGDLS and CDR2 YYNGEE. CDR3 length: 13 residues. The ends were cut back, 0 bases at V and 5 bases at J, with 8 bases in the middle. As DNA, the CDR3 is TGTGCCAGCAGCGTAGATGCAGGGTATGGCTACACCTTC. This sequence encodes CASSVDAGYGYTF.

J is TRBJ1-2 and V is TRBV9; D call uncertain. The CDR3 runs to 13 residues. V lost 0 bases and J lost 3, with 6 bases in between. Germline CDR1 is SGDLS and CDR2 is YYNGEE. CDR3 nucleotides: TGTGCCAGCAGCGTAGCGACGGACTATGGCTACACCTTC. This translates into CASSVATDYGYTF.

V usage is TRBV28 and J usage is TRBJ2-1, with 12 bases lining up with TRBD2. In germline, CDR1 is MDHEN, CDR2 SYDVKM. The CDR3 contains 14 residues. Germline trimming cut 10 bases from V and 7 bases from J; bases unmatched to any gene: 8. CDR3 nucleotide sequence: TGTGCCATCGATCGGACTAGCGGGATGAATGAGCAGTTCTTC. It translates to CAIDRTSGMNEQFF.

The rearrangement joins TRBV3-1 to TRBJ2-5, with a possible D match to TRBD2 (5 bases). V was clipped by 1 base and J by 9 bases, with 12 bases between them. The CDR3 contains 13 residues. CDR1 is LGHDT and CDR2 is YNNKEL in the germline V gene (reference sequence). The CDR3 reads CASSQGSGGPQYF. The CDR3, as DNA: TGTGCCAGCAGCCAAGGATCGGGCGGGCCCCAGTACTTC.

The CDR3 protein is CASSPGLAGGAPDTQYF. The CDR3, as DNA: TGTGCCAGCAGCCCCGGACTAGCGGGAGGGGCCCCCGATACGCAGTATTTT. This sequence joins TRBV5-4 and TRBJ2-3, with 15 bases matching TRBD2. The V segment lost 4 bases and the J segment 6 bases; nucleotides outside the gene matches: 9. Per germline, CDR1 SGHNT and CDR2 YYREEE (reference sequence). The CDR3 totals 17 residues.

The chain joins TRBV7-9 to TRBJ2-1; TRBD1 or TRBD2 may be the D gene (7 bases each). Germline CDR1 and CDR2: SEHNR and FQNEAQ (reference sequence). CDR3 length: 17 amino acids. V was cut by 6 bases and J by 8 bases, with 26 bases left in between. The CDR3 protein is CASRPNVRQGGGYEQFF. Here the CDR3 DNA reads TGTGCCAGCAGACCCAACGTACGACAGGGCGGGGGCTATGAGCAGTTCTTC.

This clonotype was picked up one time. The chain recombines TRBV7-9 with TRBJ1-2, with 9 bases matching TRBD1. CDR1 is SEHNR, CDR2 FQNEAQ, per germline (reference sequence). This CDR3 is built from 16 residues. V trimming: 5 bases; J trimming: 4 bases; junction bases outside the gene matches: 11. DNA of the CDR3: TGTGCCAGCAGCCCCGCCTCGACAGGGGGTGTCTATGGCTACACCTTC. Translating it yields CASSPASTGGVYGYTF.

The V and J genes are TRBV12-3 or TRBV12-4 and TRBJ1-6, with D unclear. CDR3 length equals 12 residues. V dropped 4 bases and J dropped 15 bases, with 13 bases sitting between them. The CDR3: CASSSNQEILHF. The CDR3 DNA reads TGTGCCAGCAGTTCAAACCAGGAAATCCTCCACTTT.

V gene TRBV4-1 combines with J gene TRBJ2-5; 14 bases map to TRBD2. CDR3 size: 18 residues. Germline V gene sequence: CDR1 MGHRA, CDR2 YSYEKL. V lost 2 bases to trimming and J lost 5 bases; unmatched junction nucleotides: 10. This CDR3 is CASSQRLAGGPGVETQYF. The DNA for the CDR3 is TGCGCCAGCAGCCAACGACTAGCGGGGGGGCCGGGAGTCGAGACCCAGTACTTC.

This clonotype was counted between two and nine times. V usage is TRBV19 and J usage is TRBJ2-7; TRBD1 is a possible D gene (6 bases). This CDR3 comprises 14 residues. Germline CDR1 and CDR2: LNHDA and SQIVND (reference sequence). The V end was cut by 5 bases, the J end by 4 bases, with 15 bases between. CDR3 coding DNA: TGTGCCAGTAGTTCGTTGGACAGACCTTACGAGCAGTACGTC. It encodes CASSSLDRPYEQYV.

This clonotype was detected once. The gene calls are TRBV6-2 or TRBV6-3 and TRBJ1-5, with a possible D match to TRBD1 (5 bases). This CDR3 has 15 amino acids. Germline values: CDR1 MNHEY, CDR2 SVGEGT. Deletions cut 0 bases from V and 3 bases from J, with 9 bases between. Here the CDR3 DNA reads TGTGCCAGCAGTTACTCCGACAGAGACAATCAGCCCCAGCATTTT. It translates to CASSYSDRDNQPQHF.

The chain recombines TRBV7-9 with TRBJ1-2, with D unresolved. The CDR3 extends over 14 amino acids. Looked up from germline, CDR1 is SEHNR and CDR2 is FQNEAQ (reference sequence). Between the trimmed V and J ends, which lost 7 bases and 3 bases, there was a span of 15 bases. CDR3 loop: CASTIAVRDYGYTF. In DNA form, the CDR3 reads TGTGCCAGCACTATAGCGGTACGAGACTATGGCTACACCTTC.

This chain connects TRBV7-2 to TRBJ1-2; D unclear. Germline CDR1 is SGHTA and CDR2 is FQGNSA. The CDR3 spans 13 residues. The V end lost 1 base, the J end lost 6 bases, and 9 bases lay between the germline ends. The DNA for the CDR3 is TGTGCCAGCAGCTTAGGTTCGGGGAATGGCTACACCTTC. Protein sequence: CASSLGSGNGYTF.

This chain joins TRBV23-1 and TRBJ1-2; D uncertain. TRBV23-1 is filed as an ORF, its function uncertain. The CDR3 runs 11 residues. V dropped 3 bases and J dropped 13 bases, with 12 bases sitting between them. The CDR3 DNA reads TGCGCCAGCAGTCACGTGGCAGCACGCACCTTC. This translates into CASSHVAARTF.

The chain combines TRBV7-9 with TRBJ2-4; a weak D match, TRBD2 (5 bases). CDR1 is SEHNR and CDR2 is FQNEAQ in the germline V gene (reference sequence). V was cut by 1 base and J by 13 bases, with 17 bases left in between. The CDR3 totals 14 residues. The CDR3 here is CASSLGPNAPGQYF. The CDR3 DNA reads TGTGCCAGCAGCTTAGGCCCAAATGCGCCGGGACAGTACTTC.

V and J are TRBV29-1 and TRBJ2-5; D possibly corresponds to TRBD1 (5 bases). Germline lookup yields CDR1 SQVTM and CDR2 ANQGSEA. V lost 4 bases and J 4 bases, leaving 13 bases between the germline ends. There are 13 residues in the CDR3. The CDR3 sequence: CSVARPGPETQYF. The CDR3 coding sequence is TGCAGCGTTGCCCGACCAGGGCCAGAGACCCAGTACTTC.

CDR3 loop: CSARQSTDTQYF. DNA of the CDR3: TGCAGTGCTAGACAGAGCACAGATACGCAGTATTTT. The rearrangement links TRBV20-1 to TRBJ2-3; D gene ambiguous. This CDR3 comprises 12 residues. V shed 2 bases and J shed 0 bases, with 3 bases lying between them. The V gene's germline CDR1 is DFQATT and CDR2 SNEGSKA (reference sequence).

The V and J genes are TRBV6-2 or TRBV6-3 and TRBJ2-7; no firm D call. Trimming cost V 6 bases and J 6 bases, with 9 bases left between them. The CDR3 is 11 amino acids. CDR1 and CDR2 from the germline V gene are MNHEY and SVGEGT. The CDR3 coding sequence is TGTGCCAGCAGCGACCTCCTCGAGCAGTACGTC. It codes for CASSDLLEQYV.

The rearrangement joins TRBV28 to TRBJ1-1, with 8 bases lining up with TRBD1. V lost 5 bases and J lost 3; bases outside the gene matches: 8. CDR1 and CDR2 from the germline V gene are MDHEN and SYDVKM. This CDR3 is 15 amino acids long. CDR3 DNA sequence: TGTGCCAGCAGTCGATCAGGGGGCTCGGACACTGAAGCTTTCTTT. It yields the protein CASSRSGGSDTEAFF.